A selection of T cell receptor beta chains follows, all from one sample in a study of beta chain features in type 1 diabetes. TCRdb's table, derived via immunoSEQ multiplex PCR, lists solely in-frame clones and lacks some. The sample yields over 650,000 clones, about 14% seen once. Sequenced input: naive CD4+ T cells from blood. These TCRs come from a man between 18 and 29 years old with type 1 diabetes. The CDR3 runs from the conserved cysteine through the conserved F or W. Each record gives: CDR3 length, V gene, clone size, J gene, CDR3 protein. Rows may omit the clone size; those that give it use once, few, many or a size class.

cdr3_length: 14
v_call: TRBV29-1
clone_size: few
j_call: .
cdr3_aa: CSVTQGAIDYEQYF

cdr3_length: 13
v_call: TRBV7-9
clone_size: .
j_call: TRBJ2-5
cdr3_aa: CASSYSGAETQYF

cdr3_length: 13
v_call: TRBV5-1
clone_size: few
j_call: TRBJ2-2
cdr3_aa: CASSASDTGELFF

cdr3_length: 14
v_call: TRBV7-9
clone_size: once
j_call: TRBJ2-1
cdr3_aa: CASSLEERWNEQFF

cdr3_length: 18
v_call: TRBV28
clone_size: .
j_call: TRBJ1-5
cdr3_aa: CASSLKSGWNWSNQPQHF

cdr3_length: 13
v_call: TRBV5-1
clone_size: .
j_call: TRBJ1-2
cdr3_aa: CASSLDRGNGYTF

cdr3_length: 14
v_call: TRBV2
clone_size: .
j_call: TRBJ1-4
cdr3_aa: CAGKQGSTNEKLFF

cdr3_length: 15
v_call: TRBV28
clone_size: .
j_call: TRBJ2-1
cdr3_aa: CASSLTSGGRAEQFF

cdr3_length: 11
v_call: TRBV20-1
clone_size: few
j_call: TRBJ1-1
cdr3_aa: CSALDRGKHFF

cdr3_length: 15
v_call: TRBV5-1
clone_size: once
j_call: TRBJ2-7
cdr3_aa: CASSLLAGQAYEQYF

cdr3_length: 17
v_call: TRBV4-1
clone_size: .
j_call: TRBJ2-7
cdr3_aa: CASSQDLTRGTSYEQYF

cdr3_length: 14
v_call: TRBV7-2
clone_size: few
j_call: TRBJ1-1
cdr3_aa: CASSQPDRANEAFF

cdr3_length: 15
v_call: TRBV19
clone_size: few
j_call: TRBJ2-5
cdr3_aa: CASTSRPGQQETQYF

cdr3_length: 11
v_call: TRBV6-1
clone_size: .
j_call: TRBJ2-7
cdr3_aa: CASSELDEQYF

cdr3_length: 13
v_call: TRBV7-9
clone_size: .
j_call: TRBJ2-7
cdr3_aa: CASSLPGPAEQYF

cdr3_length: 15
v_call: TRBV6-6
clone_size: few
j_call: TRBJ2-1
cdr3_aa: CASSYGPGGYNEQFF

cdr3_length: 14
v_call: TRBV4-1
clone_size: .
j_call: TRBJ2-7
cdr3_aa: CASSPTKTSYEQYF

cdr3_length: 14
v_call: TRBV5-1
clone_size: few
j_call: TRBJ2-5
cdr3_aa: CASSLEGQQETQYF

cdr3_length: 15
v_call: TRBV28
clone_size: few
j_call: TRBJ2-1
cdr3_aa: CASSLGGQGVHEQFF

cdr3_length: 16
v_call: TRBV7-9
clone_size: few
j_call: TRBJ1-5
cdr3_aa: CASSLYAGQSNQPQHF

cdr3_length: 14
v_call: TRBV4-1
clone_size: few
j_call: TRBJ1-1
cdr3_aa: CASSQRGDDTEAFF

cdr3_length: 12
v_call: TRBV5-1
clone_size: few
j_call: TRBJ2-1
cdr3_aa: CASSLEGHEQFF

cdr3_length: 15
v_call: TRBV9
clone_size: .
j_call: TRBJ1-2
cdr3_aa: CASSVALQGNYGYTF

cdr3_length: 12
v_call: TRBV6-5
clone_size: .
j_call: TRBJ2-7
cdr3_aa: CASSVRDGEQYF

cdr3_length: 17
v_call: TRBV19
clone_size: .
j_call: TRBJ2-2
cdr3_aa: CASSGRLMGQHTGELFF

cdr3_length: 12
v_call: TRBV30
clone_size: .
j_call: TRBJ2-7
cdr3_aa: CAGADSSYEQYF

cdr3_length: 13
v_call: TRBV27
clone_size: .
j_call: TRBJ1-5
cdr3_aa: CASSGTDYQPQHF

cdr3_length: 13
v_call: TRBV28
clone_size: few
j_call: TRBJ1-2
cdr3_aa: CASSRTVNYGYTF

cdr3_length: 16
v_call: TRBV4-2
clone_size: .
j_call: TRBJ2-5
cdr3_aa: CASSQDPSGGTETQYF

cdr3_length: 16
v_call: TRBV11-2
clone_size: few
j_call: TRBJ2-3
cdr3_aa: CASRFVKGAGPDTQYF

cdr3_length: 14
v_call: TRBV9
clone_size: few
j_call: .
cdr3_aa: CASSPGQGPYEQYF

cdr3_length: 16
v_call: TRBV5-1
clone_size: .
j_call: TRBJ2-5
cdr3_aa: CASSLSTGGNQETQYF

cdr3_length: 15
v_call: TRBV19
clone_size: .
j_call: TRBJ2-1
cdr3_aa: CASQAHGSYRNEQFF

cdr3_length: 17
v_call: TRBV10-3
clone_size: few
j_call: TRBJ2-2
cdr3_aa: CAIKRDRGEAGSGELFF

cdr3_length: 13
v_call: TRBV29-1
clone_size: .
j_call: TRBJ2-5
cdr3_aa: CSVDFPGLETQYF

cdr3_length: 16
v_call: TRBV4-1
clone_size: .
j_call: TRBJ2-2
cdr3_aa: CASSQGRQGDTGELFF

cdr3_length: 15
v_call: TRBV7-2
clone_size: .
j_call: TRBJ2-7
cdr3_aa: CASSSQGSGRFEQYF

cdr3_length: 11
v_call: TRBV30
clone_size: .
j_call: TRBJ2-2
cdr3_aa: CAWRGAGELFF

cdr3_length: 12
v_call: TRBV6-4
clone_size: .
j_call: TRBJ1-2
cdr3_aa: CASSSTATGYTF

cdr3_length: 14
v_call: TRBV5-1
clone_size: few
j_call: TRBJ2-1
cdr3_aa: CASSLRQGWGEQFF

cdr3_length: 15
v_call: TRBV7-7
clone_size: few
j_call: TRBJ1-6
cdr3_aa: CASSFEDRDRFPLHF

cdr3_length: 15
v_call: TRBV4-1
clone_size: .
j_call: TRBJ2-1
cdr3_aa: CASSQPGTGRGEQFF

cdr3_length: 15
v_call: TRBV7-6
clone_size: .
j_call: TRBJ2-7
cdr3_aa: CASSYVLDSSYEQYF

cdr3_length: 15
v_call: TRBV6-1
clone_size: few
j_call: TRBJ1-5
cdr3_aa: CASRRDGHLNQPQHF

cdr3_length: 15
v_call: TRBV5-1
clone_size: few
j_call: TRBJ2-7
cdr3_aa: CASSLGLAGGYEQYF

cdr3_length: 12
v_call: TRBV2
clone_size: few
j_call: TRBJ2-3
cdr3_aa: CASRGTGGTQYF

cdr3_length: 13
v_call: TRBV30
clone_size: .
j_call: TRBJ2-3
cdr3_aa: CAFDRDPTDTQYF

cdr3_length: 12
v_call: TRBV7-2
clone_size: .
j_call: TRBJ2-3
cdr3_aa: CASSELTDTQYF

cdr3_length: 15
v_call: TRBV2
clone_size: few
j_call: TRBJ2-1
cdr3_aa: CASSEEARGYNEQFF

cdr3_length: 15
v_call: TRBV6-6
clone_size: few
j_call: TRBJ2-7
cdr3_aa: CASSNRGTGGDEQYF

cdr3_length: 14
v_call: TRBV6-5
clone_size: .
j_call: TRBJ1-2
cdr3_aa: CASKQGARAYGYTF

cdr3_length: 14
v_call: TRBV6-5
clone_size: .
j_call: TRBJ1-4
cdr3_aa: CASSLSPGTRKLFF

cdr3_length: 17
v_call: TRBV4-3
clone_size: few
j_call: TRBJ2-6
cdr3_aa: CASSPEGPISGANVLTF

cdr3_length: 14
v_call: TRBV30
clone_size: .
j_call: TRBJ2-7
cdr3_aa: CAWSGLQNSYEQYF